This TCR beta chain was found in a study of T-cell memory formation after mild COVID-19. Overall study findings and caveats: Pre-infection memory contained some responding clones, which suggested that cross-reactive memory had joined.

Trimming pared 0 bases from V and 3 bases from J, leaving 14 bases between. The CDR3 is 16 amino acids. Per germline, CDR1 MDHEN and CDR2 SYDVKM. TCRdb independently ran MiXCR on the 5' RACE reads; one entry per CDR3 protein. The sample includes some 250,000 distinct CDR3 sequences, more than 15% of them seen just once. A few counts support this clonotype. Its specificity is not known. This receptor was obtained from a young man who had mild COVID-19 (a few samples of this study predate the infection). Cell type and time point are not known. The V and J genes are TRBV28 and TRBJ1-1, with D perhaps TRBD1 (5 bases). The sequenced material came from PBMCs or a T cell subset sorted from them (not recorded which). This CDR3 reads CASSLWILGEHTEAFF. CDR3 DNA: TGTGCCAGCAGTTTATGGATATTGGGGGAGCACACTGAAGCTTTCTTT.